The present T cell receptor (beta chain) was sequenced within a study of shared clonotypes between healthy human individuals. Study background: Three plates each covered CD4 naive and memory; CD8 naive two, CD8 memory one. Study results and limitations: It was only blood that was sampled, and tissue repertoires likely differ. Memory subsets generally showed lower estimated richness than naive subsets.

Sequencing used immunoSEQ multiplex PCR; TCRdb keeps in-frame clones, though not all of them. Here the sample spans more than 400,000 clones, about 96% being singletons. This clone turned up a few times. Its antigen is still unknown. The V gene's germline CDR1 is SNHLY and CDR2 FYNNEI. The CDR3 has 13 residues. Trimming took 3 bases from V and 4 from J, leaving 10 bases between them. The chain employs TRBV2 and TRBJ2-7; D not certain. The sequence was collected from a woman in her 30s in good health. Material for sequencing was naive CD4+ T cells sorted from blood. Stated subset: CD45RA+ positively selected. CDR3 bases: TGTGCCAGCAGTGACCCTGACCAGTACGAGCAGTACTTC. Protein product: CASSDPDQYEQYF.